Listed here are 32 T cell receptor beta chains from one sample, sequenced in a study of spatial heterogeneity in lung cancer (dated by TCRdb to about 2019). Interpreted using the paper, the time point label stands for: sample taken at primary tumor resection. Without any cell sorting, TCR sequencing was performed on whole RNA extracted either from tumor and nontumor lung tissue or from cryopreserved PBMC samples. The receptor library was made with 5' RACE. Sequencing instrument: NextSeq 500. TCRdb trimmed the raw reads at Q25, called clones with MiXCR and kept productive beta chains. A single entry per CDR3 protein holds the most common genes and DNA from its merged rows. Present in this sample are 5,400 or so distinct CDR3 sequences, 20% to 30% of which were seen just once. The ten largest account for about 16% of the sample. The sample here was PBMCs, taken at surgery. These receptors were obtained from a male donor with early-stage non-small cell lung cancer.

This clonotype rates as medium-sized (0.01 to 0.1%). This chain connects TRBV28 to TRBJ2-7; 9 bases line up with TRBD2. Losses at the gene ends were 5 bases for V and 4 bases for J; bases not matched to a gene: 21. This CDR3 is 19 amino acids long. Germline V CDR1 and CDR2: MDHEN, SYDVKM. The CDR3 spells CASSLPEKRTGTSIYEQYF. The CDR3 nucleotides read TGTGCCAGCAGTCTTCCCGAAAAACGGACGGGGACTAGCATTTACGAGCAGTACTTC. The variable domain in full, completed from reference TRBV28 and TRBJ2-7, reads DVKVTQSSRYLVKRTGEKVFLECVQDMDHENMFWYRQDPGLGLRLIYFSYDVKMKEKGDIPEGYSVSREKKERFSLILESASTNQTSMYLCASSLPEKRTGTSIYEQYFGPGTRLTVT.

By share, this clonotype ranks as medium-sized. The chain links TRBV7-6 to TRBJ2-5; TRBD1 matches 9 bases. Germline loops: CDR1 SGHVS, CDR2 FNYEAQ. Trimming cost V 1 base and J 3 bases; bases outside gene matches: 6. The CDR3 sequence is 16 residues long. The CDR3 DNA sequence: TGTGCCAGCAGCTTAGGAGTCCGGGACAGGGAAGAGACCCAGTACTTC. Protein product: CASSLGVRDREETQYF.

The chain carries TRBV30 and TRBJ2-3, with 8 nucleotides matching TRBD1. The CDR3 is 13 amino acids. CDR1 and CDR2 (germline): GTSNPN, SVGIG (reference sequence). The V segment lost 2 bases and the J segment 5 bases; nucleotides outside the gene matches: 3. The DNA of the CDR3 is TGTGCCTGGAGTCGCAGGGGGCAAGATACGCAGTATTTT. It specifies CAWSRRGQDTQYF.

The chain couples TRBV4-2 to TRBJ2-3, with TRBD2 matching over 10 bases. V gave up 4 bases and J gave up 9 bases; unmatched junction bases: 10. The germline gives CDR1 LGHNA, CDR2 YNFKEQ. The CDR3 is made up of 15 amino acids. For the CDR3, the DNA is TGTGCCAGCAGCCCGGCTGGGACTAGCGCTAGCACGCAGTATTTT. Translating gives CASSPAGTSASTQYF.

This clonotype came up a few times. The DNA of the CDR3 is TGTGCCAGCAGCGTCAGCGGGAGGGGGTACGAGCAGTACTTC. Residues: CASSVSGRGYEQYF. The chain uses TRBV7-9 and TRBJ2-7, with 10 positions matching TRBD2. Germline V gives CDR1 SEHNR, CDR2 FQNEAQ (reference sequence). Trimming cost V 5 bases and J 4 bases; bases outside gene matches: 5. The CDR3 is 14 amino acids. Full variable domain (remainder filled in from reference TRBV7-9 and TRBJ2-7): DTGVSQNPRHKITKRGQNVTFRCDPISEHNRLYWYRQTLGQGPEFLTYFQNEAQLEKSRLLSDRFSAERPKGSFSTLEIQRTEQGDSAMYLCASSVSGRGYEQYFGPGTRLTVT.

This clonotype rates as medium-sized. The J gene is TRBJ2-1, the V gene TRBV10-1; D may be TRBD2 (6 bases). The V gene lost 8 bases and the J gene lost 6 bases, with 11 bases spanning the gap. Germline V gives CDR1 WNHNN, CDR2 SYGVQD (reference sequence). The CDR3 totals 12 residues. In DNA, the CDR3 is TGCGCCAGCCGGGGAGGTCTCAATGAGCAGTTCTTC. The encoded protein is CASRGGLNEQFF.

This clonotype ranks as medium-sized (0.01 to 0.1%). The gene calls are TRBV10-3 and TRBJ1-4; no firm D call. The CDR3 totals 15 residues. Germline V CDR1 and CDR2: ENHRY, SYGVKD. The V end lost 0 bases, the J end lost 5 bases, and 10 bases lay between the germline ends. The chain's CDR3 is CAISESGPLNEKLFF. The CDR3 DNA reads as TGTGCCATCAGTGAGTCAGGACCGTTGAATGAAAAACTGTTTTTT.

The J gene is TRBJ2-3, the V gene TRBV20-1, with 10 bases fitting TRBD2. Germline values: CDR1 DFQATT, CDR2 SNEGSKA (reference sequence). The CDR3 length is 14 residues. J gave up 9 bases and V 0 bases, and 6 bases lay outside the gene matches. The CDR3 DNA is TGCAGTGCTAGAGAAGGTAGCGGGGGGATGACGCAGTATTTT. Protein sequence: CSAREGSGGMTQYF.

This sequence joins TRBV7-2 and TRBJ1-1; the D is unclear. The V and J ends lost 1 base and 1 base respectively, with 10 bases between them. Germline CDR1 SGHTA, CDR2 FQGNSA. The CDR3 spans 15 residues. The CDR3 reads CASSLGWVRNTEAFF. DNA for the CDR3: TGTGCCAGCAGCTTAGGATGGGTGAGGAACACTGAAGCTTTCTTT.

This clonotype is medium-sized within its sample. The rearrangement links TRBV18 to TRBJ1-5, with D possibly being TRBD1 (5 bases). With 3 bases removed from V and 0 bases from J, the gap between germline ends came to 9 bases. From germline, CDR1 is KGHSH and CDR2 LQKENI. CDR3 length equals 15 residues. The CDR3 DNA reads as TGTGCCAGCTCACCGACAGAACTTAGCAATCAGCCCCAGCATTTT. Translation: CASSPTELSNQPQHF. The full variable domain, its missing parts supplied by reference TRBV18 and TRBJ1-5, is NAGVMQNPRHLVRRRGQEARLRCSPMKGHSHVYWYRQLPEEGLKFMVYLQKENIIDESGMPKERFSAEFPKEGPSILRIQQVVRGDSAAYFCASSPTELSNQPQHFGDGTRLSIL.

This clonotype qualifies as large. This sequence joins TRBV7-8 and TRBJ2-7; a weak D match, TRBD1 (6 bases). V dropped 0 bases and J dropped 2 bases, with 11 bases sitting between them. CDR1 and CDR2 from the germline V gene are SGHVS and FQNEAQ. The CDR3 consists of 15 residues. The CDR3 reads CASSLALDRTYEQYF. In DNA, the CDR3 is TGTGCCAGCAGCTTAGCGCTGGACAGAACCTACGAGCAGTACTTC.

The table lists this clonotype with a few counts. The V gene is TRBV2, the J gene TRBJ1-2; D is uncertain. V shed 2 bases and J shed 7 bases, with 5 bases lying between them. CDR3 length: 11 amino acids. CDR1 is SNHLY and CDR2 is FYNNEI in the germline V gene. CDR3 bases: TGTGCCAGCAGTGAAACCCCTGGCTACACCTTC. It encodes CASSETPGYTF. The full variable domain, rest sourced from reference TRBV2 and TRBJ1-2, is EPEVTQTPSHQVTQMGQEVILRCVPISNHLYFYWYRQILGQKVEFLVSFYNNEISEKSEIFDDQFSVERPDGSNFTLKIRSTKLEDSAMYFCASSETPGYTFGSGTRLTVV.

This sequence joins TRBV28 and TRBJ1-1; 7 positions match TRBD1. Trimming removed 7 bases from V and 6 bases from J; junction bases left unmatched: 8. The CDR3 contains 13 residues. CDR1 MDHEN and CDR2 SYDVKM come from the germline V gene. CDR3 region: CASMPGGDSEAFF. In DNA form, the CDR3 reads TGTGCCAGCATGCCAGGGGGGGACTCTGAAGCTTTCTTT.

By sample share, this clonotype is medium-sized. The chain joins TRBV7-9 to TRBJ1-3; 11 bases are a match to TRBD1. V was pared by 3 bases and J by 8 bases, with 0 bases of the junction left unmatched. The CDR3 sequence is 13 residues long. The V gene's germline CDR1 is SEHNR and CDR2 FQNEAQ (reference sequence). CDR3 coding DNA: TGTGCCAGCAGCTTGGGACAGGGGGACACCATATATTTT. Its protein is CASSLGQGDTIYF.

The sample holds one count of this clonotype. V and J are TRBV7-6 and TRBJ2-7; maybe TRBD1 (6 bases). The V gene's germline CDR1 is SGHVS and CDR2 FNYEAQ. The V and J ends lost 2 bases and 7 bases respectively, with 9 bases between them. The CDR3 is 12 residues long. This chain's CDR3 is CASSLLTGEQYF. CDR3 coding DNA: TGTGCCAGCAGCTTACTTACAGGGGAGCAGTACTTC.

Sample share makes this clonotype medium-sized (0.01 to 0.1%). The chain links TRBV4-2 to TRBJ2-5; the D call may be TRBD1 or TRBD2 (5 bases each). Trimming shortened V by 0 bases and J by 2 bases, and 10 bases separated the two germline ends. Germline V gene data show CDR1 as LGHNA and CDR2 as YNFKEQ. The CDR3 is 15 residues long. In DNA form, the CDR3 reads TGTGCCAGCAGCCAAGATCGGGGCGGACAAGAGACCCAGTACTTC. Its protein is CASSQDRGGQETQYF.

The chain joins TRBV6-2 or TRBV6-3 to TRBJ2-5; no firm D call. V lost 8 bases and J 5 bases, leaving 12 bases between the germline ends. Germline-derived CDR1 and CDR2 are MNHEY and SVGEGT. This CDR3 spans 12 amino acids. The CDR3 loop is CASGVVRETQYF. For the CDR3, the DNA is TGTGCCAGCGGGGTGGTGAGGGAGACCCAGTACTTC.

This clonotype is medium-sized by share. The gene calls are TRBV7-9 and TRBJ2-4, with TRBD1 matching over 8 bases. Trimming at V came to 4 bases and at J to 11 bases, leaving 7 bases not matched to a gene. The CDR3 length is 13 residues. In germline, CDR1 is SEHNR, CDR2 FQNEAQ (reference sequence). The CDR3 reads CASSSTGQDFQYF. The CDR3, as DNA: TGTGCCAGCAGCTCTACGGGACAGGACTTTCAGTACTTC. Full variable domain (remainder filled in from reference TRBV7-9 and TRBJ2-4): DTGVSQNPRHKITKRGQNVTFRCDPISEHNRLYWYRQTLGQGPEFLTYFQNEAQLEKSRLLSDRFSAERPKGSFSTLEIQRTEQGDSAMYLCASSSTGQDFQYFGAGTRLSVL.

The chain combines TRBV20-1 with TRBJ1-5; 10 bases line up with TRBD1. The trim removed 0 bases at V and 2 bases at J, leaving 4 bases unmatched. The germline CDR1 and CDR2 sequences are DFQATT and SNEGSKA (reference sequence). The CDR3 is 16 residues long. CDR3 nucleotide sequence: TGCAGTGCTAGAGATTCGGGGACAGGGGGCAATCAGCCCCAGCATTTT. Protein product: CSARDSGTGGNQPQHF.

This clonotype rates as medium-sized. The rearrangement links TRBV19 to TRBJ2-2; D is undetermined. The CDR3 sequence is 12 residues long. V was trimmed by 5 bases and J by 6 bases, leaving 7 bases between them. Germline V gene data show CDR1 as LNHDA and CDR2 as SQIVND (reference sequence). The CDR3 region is CASSLKPGELFF. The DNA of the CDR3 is TGTGCCAGTAGTCTAAAACCCGGGGAGCTGTTTTTT.

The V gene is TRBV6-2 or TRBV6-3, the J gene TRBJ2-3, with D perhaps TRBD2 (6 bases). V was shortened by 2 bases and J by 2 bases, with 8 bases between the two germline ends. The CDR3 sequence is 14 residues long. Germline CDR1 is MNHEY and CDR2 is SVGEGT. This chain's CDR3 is CASSYILATDTQYF. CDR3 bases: TGTGCCAGCAGTTACATACTAGCCACAGATACGCAGTATTTT.

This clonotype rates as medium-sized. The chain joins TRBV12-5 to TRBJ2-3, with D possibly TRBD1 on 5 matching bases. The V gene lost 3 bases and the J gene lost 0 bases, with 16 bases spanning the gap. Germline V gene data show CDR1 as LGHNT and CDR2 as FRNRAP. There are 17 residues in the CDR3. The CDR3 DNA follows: TGTGCTAGTGGTTTCCCCAGGGCGCGGTCTAGCACAGATACGCAGTATTTT. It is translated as CASGFPRARSSTDTQYF.

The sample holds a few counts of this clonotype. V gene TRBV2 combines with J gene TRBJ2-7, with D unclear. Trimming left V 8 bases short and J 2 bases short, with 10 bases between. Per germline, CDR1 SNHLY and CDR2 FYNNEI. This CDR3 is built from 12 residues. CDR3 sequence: CASSIGPYEQYF. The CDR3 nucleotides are TGTGCCAGCTCGATCGGTCCCTACGAGCAGTACTTC.

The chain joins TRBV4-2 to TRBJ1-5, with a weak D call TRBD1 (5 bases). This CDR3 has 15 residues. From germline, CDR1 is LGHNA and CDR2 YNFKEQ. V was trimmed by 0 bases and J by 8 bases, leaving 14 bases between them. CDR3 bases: TGTGCCAGCAGCCAAGAACTGGGACCTCCCGAGCCCCAGCATTTT. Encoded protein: CASSQELGPPEPQHF.

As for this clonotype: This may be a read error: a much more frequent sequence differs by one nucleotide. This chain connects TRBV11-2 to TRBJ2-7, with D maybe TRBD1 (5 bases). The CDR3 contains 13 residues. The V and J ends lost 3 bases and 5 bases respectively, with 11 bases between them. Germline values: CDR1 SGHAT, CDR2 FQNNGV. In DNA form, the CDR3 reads TGTGCCAGCAGCTTCGAAAGGGGAAACGAGCAGTACTTC. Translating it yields CASSFERGNEQYF. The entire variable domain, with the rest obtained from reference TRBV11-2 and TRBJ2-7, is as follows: EAGVAQSPRYKIIEKRQSVAFWCNPISGHATLYWYQQILGQGPKLLIQFQNNGVVDDSQLPKDRFSAERLKGVDSTLKIQPAKLEDSAVYLCASSFERGNEQYFGPGTRLTVT.

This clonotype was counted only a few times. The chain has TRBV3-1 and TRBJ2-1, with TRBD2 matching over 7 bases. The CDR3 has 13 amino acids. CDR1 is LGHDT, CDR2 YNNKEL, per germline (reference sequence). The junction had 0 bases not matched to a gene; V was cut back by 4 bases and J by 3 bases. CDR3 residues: CASSPGGYNEQFF. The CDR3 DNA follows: TGTGCCAGCAGCCCGGGGGGCTACAATGAGCAGTTCTTC.

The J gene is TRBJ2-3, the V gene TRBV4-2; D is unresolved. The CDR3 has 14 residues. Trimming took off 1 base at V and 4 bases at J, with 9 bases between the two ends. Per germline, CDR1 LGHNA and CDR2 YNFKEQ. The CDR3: CASSQASRPDTQYF. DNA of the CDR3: TGTGCCAGCAGCCAAGCCTCTAGACCAGATACGCAGTATTTT.

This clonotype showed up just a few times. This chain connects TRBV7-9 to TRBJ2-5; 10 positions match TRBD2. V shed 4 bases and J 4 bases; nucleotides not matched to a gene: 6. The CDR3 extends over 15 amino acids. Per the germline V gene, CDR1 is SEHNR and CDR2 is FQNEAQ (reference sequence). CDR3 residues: CASSSSGGAGETQYF. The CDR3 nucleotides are TGTGCCAGCAGCTCGAGCGGGGGGGCCGGAGAGACCCAGTACTTC.

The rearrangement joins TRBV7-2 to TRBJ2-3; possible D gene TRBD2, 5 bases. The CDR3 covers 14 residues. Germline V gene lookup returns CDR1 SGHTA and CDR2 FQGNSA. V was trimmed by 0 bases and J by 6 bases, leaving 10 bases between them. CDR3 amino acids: CASSLAPGKDTQYF. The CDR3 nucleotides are TGTGCCAGCAGCTTAGCACCGGGGAAGGATACGCAGTATTTT.

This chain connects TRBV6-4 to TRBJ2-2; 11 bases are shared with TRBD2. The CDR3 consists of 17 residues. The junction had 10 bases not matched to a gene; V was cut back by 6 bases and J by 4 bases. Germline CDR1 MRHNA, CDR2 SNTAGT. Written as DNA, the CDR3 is TGTGCCAGCAGCCCCTATAGCGGGGGGGCCGCCACCGGGGAGCTGTTTTTT. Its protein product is CASSPYSGGAATGELFF.

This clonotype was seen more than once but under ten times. CDR3 residues: CSARAGQGSYEQYF. The CDR3 DNA reads TGCAGTGCTAGAGCGGGACAGGGTTCCTACGAGCAGTACTTC. The rearrangement links TRBV20-1 to TRBJ2-7; 9 bases align to TRBD1. CDR1 is DFQATT and CDR2 is SNEGSKA in the germline V gene (reference sequence). The V and J ends lost 1 base and 1 base, in that order; junction bases with no gene match: 2. The CDR3 totals 14 residues.

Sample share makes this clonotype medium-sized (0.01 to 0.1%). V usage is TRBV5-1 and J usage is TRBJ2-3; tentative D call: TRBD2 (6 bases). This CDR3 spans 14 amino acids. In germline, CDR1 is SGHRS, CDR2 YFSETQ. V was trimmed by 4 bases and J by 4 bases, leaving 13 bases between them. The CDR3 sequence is CASSPSGTPDTQYF. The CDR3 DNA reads TGCGCCAGCAGCCCGTCCGGGACTCCAGATACGCAGTATTTT.